This entry lists 2 T cell receptor beta chains sequenced from one sample in a study of graft-versus-host responses after intestinal transplantation. Intraepithelial and lamina propria lymphocytes were freed from processed graft tissue. Generated by immunoSEQ multiplex PCR, the TCRdb table keeps only in-frame clones and is missing some. Of under 75,000 clones in the sample, around 86% were seen once. The starting material was ileum tissue, obtained 350 to 400 days after transplant. The receptors originated from a human patient who received an intestinal transplant, so some T cells may come from the graft donor.

The rearrangement joins TRBV9 to TRBJ2-1, with 8 bases aligning to TRBD2. The germline CDR1 and CDR2 sequences are SGDLS and YYNGEE. The ends lost 0 bases at V and 0 bases at J; junction bases unmatched: 8. The CDR3 consists of 18 residues. The chain's CDR3 is CASSVGASGPSSYNEQFF. Written as DNA, the CDR3 is TGTGCCAGCAGCGTAGGGGCTAGCGGGCCGAGCTCCTACAATGAGCAGTTCTTC.

V gene TRBV28 combines with J gene TRBJ2-7; 12 bases line up with TRBD2. The CDR3 extends over 13 amino acids. Trimming at V came to 8 bases and at J to 3 bases, leaving 2 bases not matched to a gene. CDR1 MDHEN and CDR2 SYDVKM come from the germline V gene. CDR3 in DNA: TGTGCCAGCGGACTAGCGGGAATCTACGAGCAGTACTTC. Amino acids: CASGLAGIYEQYF.